This is a list of T cell receptor beta chains from one sample in a study of tumor-infiltrating lymphocytes in oesophageal squamous cell carcinoma. TCRdb re-called the PCR reads with MiXCR, one entry per CDR3 protein. The data contain some 14,000 distinct CDR3 sequences, approximately 50% of them singletons. Material: esophageal tumor tissue. The receptors stem from a male donor with esophageal squamous cell carcinoma. Each CDR3 is given with its conserved first and last residue. The order of the fields is V gene, D gene, clone size, J gene, CDR3 protein, CDR3 DNA. D genes are given only for firm matches. The size field is filled for only some rows; it gives once, few, many or a size class.

v_call: TRBV7-8
d_call: .
clone_size: .
j_call: TRBJ2-2
cdr3_aa: CASSKDTNTGELFF
cdr3_nt: TGTGCCAGCAGCAAAGACACTAACACCGGGGAGCTGTTTTTT

v_call: TRBV14
d_call: .
clone_size: .
j_call: TRBJ2-5
cdr3_aa: CASSHPGGANEQYF
cdr3_nt: TGTGCCAGCAGCCACCCCGGTGGGGCCAATGAGCAGTACTTC

v_call: TRBV6-2/TRBV6-3
d_call: .
clone_size: .
j_call: TRBJ2-5
cdr3_aa: CASSFTDSRNSPLHF
cdr3_nt: TGTGCCAGCAGTTTTACGGACAGTAGAAATTCACCCCTCCACTTC

v_call: TRBV6-9
d_call: TRBD1
clone_size: once
j_call: TRBJ1-2
cdr3_aa: CASSPDRVSYGYTF
cdr3_nt: TGTGCCAGCAGTCCAGACAGGGTTTCGTATGGCTACACCTTC

v_call: TRBV20-1
d_call: .
clone_size: .
j_call: TRBJ2-5
cdr3_aa: CSASLPEETQYF
cdr3_nt: TGCAGTGCTAGTCTTCCGGAAGAGACCCAGTACTTC

v_call: TRBV6-6
d_call: .
clone_size: many
j_call: TRBJ1-1
cdr3_aa: CASSYGTEAFF
cdr3_nt: TGTGCCAGCAGTTACGGAACTGAAGCTTTCTTT

v_call: TRBV6-1
d_call: .
clone_size: medium-sized
j_call: TRBJ2-7
cdr3_aa: CASSPLVSYNEQYF
cdr3_nt: TGTGCCAGCAGTCCACTGGTCTCCTACAATGAGCAGTACTTC

v_call: TRBV7-2
d_call: TRBD1
clone_size: few
j_call: TRBJ2-3
cdr3_aa: CASSANRGRDTQYF
cdr3_nt: TGTGCCAGCAGCGCGAACAGGGGGCGGGATACGCAGTATTTT

v_call: TRBV7-3
d_call: .
clone_size: .
j_call: TRBJ2-3
cdr3_aa: CASSLTGGRYRTDTQYF
cdr3_nt: TGTGCCAGCAGCTTAACAGGTGGGAGGTATCGCACAGATACGCAGTATTTT

v_call: TRBV6-1
d_call: .
clone_size: many
j_call: TRBJ2-7
cdr3_aa: CASSFGGLSYEQYF
cdr3_nt: TGTGCCAGCAGTTTTGGGGGGCTCTCCTACGAGCAGTACTTC

v_call: TRBV10-1
d_call: .
clone_size: .
j_call: TRBJ2-1
cdr3_aa: CASSDSNEQFF
cdr3_nt: TGCGCCAGCAGTGACAGCAATGAGCAGTTCTTC

v_call: TRBV7-6
d_call: .
clone_size: few
j_call: TRBJ2-5
cdr3_aa: CASSSAGADQETQYF
cdr3_nt: TGTGCCAGCAGTTCAGCGGGCGCAGACCAAGAGACCCAGTACTTC

v_call: TRBV5-4
d_call: .
clone_size: medium-sized
j_call: TRBJ2-3
cdr3_aa: CASSLKLASTDTQYF
cdr3_nt: TGTGCCAGCAGCTTGAAACTAGCCAGCACAGATACGCAGTATTTT

v_call: TRBV4-1
d_call: .
clone_size: .
j_call: TRBJ2-5
cdr3_aa: CASSHRDNEQYF
cdr3_nt: TGTGCCAGCAGCCATCGAGACAATGAGCAGTACTTC

v_call: TRBV5-1
d_call: .
clone_size: .
j_call: TRBJ1-2
cdr3_aa: CASSLDLRLGYTF
cdr3_nt: TGCGCCAGCAGCTTGGACCTTAGGTTAGGCTACACCTTC

v_call: TRBV7-9
d_call: .
clone_size: .
j_call: TRBJ2-1
cdr3_aa: CASSLGGQQFF
cdr3_nt: TGTGCCAGCAGCTTAGGGGGACAGCAGTTCTTC

v_call: TRBV10-1
d_call: TRBD1
clone_size: medium-sized
j_call: TRBJ2-7
cdr3_aa: CASSHGTGRMYF
cdr3_nt: TGCGCCAGCAGTCACGGGACAGGTAGGATGTACTTC

v_call: TRBV6-6
d_call: TRBD1
clone_size: .
j_call: TRBJ1-6
cdr3_aa: CASSYSGQVAGEQYF
cdr3_nt: TGTGCCAGCAGTTACTCGGGACAGGTTGCAGGCGAGCAGTACTTT

v_call: TRBV7-2
d_call: .
clone_size: .
j_call: TRBJ2-5
cdr3_aa: CASSTGPVGETQYF
cdr3_nt: TGTGCCAGCAGCACCGGACCAGTCGGGGAGACCCAGTACTTC

v_call: TRBV7-6
d_call: .
clone_size: once
j_call: TRBJ2-7
cdr3_aa: CASSLATVYHEQYF
cdr3_nt: TGTGCCAGCAGCTTAGCCACTGTATACCACGAGCAGTACTTC

v_call: TRBV5-6
d_call: .
clone_size: many
j_call: TRBJ2-7
cdr3_aa: CASSLNYEQYF
cdr3_nt: TGTGCCAGCAGCTTGAACTACGAGCAGTACTTC

v_call: TRBV7-6
d_call: .
clone_size: .
j_call: TRBJ2-1
cdr3_aa: CASSLRDKVNEQFF
cdr3_nt: TGTGCCAGCAGCTTAAGGGACAAAGTTAACGAGCAGTTCTTC

v_call: TRBV20-1
d_call: TRBD2
clone_size: many
j_call: TRBJ2-3
cdr3_aa: CSAREWTSGYTDTQYF
cdr3_nt: TGCAGTGCTAGGGAATGGACTAGCGGGTACACAGATACGCAGTATTTT

v_call: TRBV7-8
d_call: TRBD1
clone_size: .
j_call: TRBJ2-5
cdr3_aa: CASSLRDREETQYF
cdr3_nt: TGTGCCAGCAGCTTGCGGGACAGGGAAGAGACCCAGTACTTC

v_call: TRBV7-2
d_call: TRBD1
clone_size: few
j_call: TRBJ2-3
cdr3_aa: CASSTDRGADTQYF
cdr3_nt: TGTGCCAGCAGCACCGACAGGGGTGCAGATACGCAGTATTTT

v_call: TRBV9
d_call: .
clone_size: few
j_call: TRBJ2-7
cdr3_aa: CASSVAGGAGEQYF
cdr3_nt: TGTGCCAGCAGCGTAGCAGGGGGGGCGGGCGAGCAGTACTTC

v_call: TRBV6-2/TRBV6-3
d_call: .
clone_size: once
j_call: TRBJ2-5
cdr3_aa: CASSGSGETQYF
cdr3_nt: TGTGCCAGCAGTGGGAGCGGGGAGACCCAGTACTTC

v_call: TRBV11-2
d_call: TRBD2
clone_size: .
j_call: TRBJ2-5
cdr3_aa: CASSLVHGGAPQETQYF
cdr3_nt: TGTGCCAGCAGCTTAGTCCACGGGGGGGCCCCCCAAGAGACCCAGTACTTC

v_call: TRBV3-1
d_call: .
clone_size: .
j_call: TRBJ2-5
cdr3_aa: CASSPWAGITGETQYF
cdr3_nt: TGTGCCAGCAGCCCCTGGGCAGGAATTACGGGAGAGACCCAGTACTTC

v_call: TRBV7-2
d_call: TRBD2
clone_size: .
j_call: TRBJ2-7
cdr3_aa: CASSLGLADPRHEQYF
cdr3_nt: TGTGCCAGCAGCTTGGGACTAGCGGATCCCCGCCACGAGCAGTACTTC

v_call: TRBV7-3
d_call: .
clone_size: few
j_call: TRBJ2-1
cdr3_aa: CASSLIAGSYNEQFF
cdr3_nt: TGTGCCAGCAGCTTAATCGCGGGAAGCTACAATGAGCAGTTCTTC

v_call: TRBV7-9
d_call: .
clone_size: many
j_call: TRBJ2-1
cdr3_aa: CASSPQTAPNEQFF
cdr3_nt: TGTGCCAGCAGCCCACAGACAGCGCCGAATGAGCAGTTCTTC

v_call: TRBV7-8
d_call: .
clone_size: .
j_call: TRBJ2-2
cdr3_aa: CASSLDSGSPTGELFF
cdr3_nt: TGTGCCAGCAGCTTAGACTCAGGGTCCCCCACCGGGGAGCTGTTTTTT

v_call: TRBV7-6
d_call: .
clone_size: .
j_call: TRBJ2-1
cdr3_aa: CASSQNGPAGEQFF
cdr3_nt: TGTGCCAGCAGCCAGAACGGGCCTGCGGGTGAGCAGTTCTTC

v_call: TRBV10-3
d_call: .
clone_size: .
j_call: TRBJ1-4
cdr3_aa: CAISETNEKLFF
cdr3_nt: TGTGCCATCAGTGAAACTAATGAAAAACTGTTTTTT

v_call: TRBV5-1
d_call: .
clone_size: many
j_call: TRBJ2-5
cdr3_aa: CASTLLTQETQYF
cdr3_nt: TGCGCCAGCACACTCCTTACTCAAGAGACCCAGTACTTC

v_call: TRBV18
d_call: .
clone_size: few
j_call: TRBJ1-2
cdr3_aa: CASSSTLTVPSNYGYTF
cdr3_nt: TGTGCCAGCTCATCCACTTTGACAGTCCCCTCTAACTATGGCTACACCTTC

v_call: TRBV7-6
d_call: TRBD1
clone_size: few
j_call: TRBJ1-4
cdr3_aa: CASSSGTATNEKLFF
cdr3_nt: TGTGCCAGCAGCTCCGGGACAGCAACTAATGAAAAACTGTTTTTT

v_call: TRBV12-3/TRBV12-4
d_call: .
clone_size: many
j_call: TRBJ2-7
cdr3_aa: CASSVNRDDEQYF
cdr3_nt: TGTGCCAGCAGTGTTAACAGGGACGACGAGCAGTACTTC

v_call: TRBV7-2
d_call: TRBD2
clone_size: .
j_call: TRBJ2-3
cdr3_aa: CASSSGRGDTQYF
cdr3_nt: TGTGCCAGCAGCTCAGGGAGGGGAGATACGCAGTATTTT